The rows below give T cell receptor beta chains drawn from one sample of a study of T cells in localized non-small cell lung cancer. Some clones are missing from TCRdb's copy, which holds only in-frame ones; the method was immunoSEQ multiplex PCR. The sample consists of just under 80,000 clones, 80% of them appearing once. The material sequenced was peripheral blood, taken before any cancer treatment. These receptors were collected from an older female donor with stage I lung adenocarcinoma. CDR3s include the opening cysteine and the closing phenylalanine or tryptophan. The D gene is left open where the match is weak. Expanded clones get a size class; other rows say once, few or many, or leave the size out.

>TRBV27|NA|NA|TRBJ2-5
TGTGCCAGCAGGGGGGTTGATGGGGGCAGGGGACAAGAGACCCAGTACTTC
CASRGVDGGRGQETQYF
>TRBV27|TRBD1|few|TRBJ1-2
TGTGCCAGCAGTTTGGGCAGGGGGAGCTATGGCTACACCTTC
CASSLGRGSYGYTF
>TRBV4-2|NA|once|TRBJ2-1
TGTGCCAGCAGCCAAGGGGGCTTTGAGCAGTTCTTC
CASSQGGFEQFF
>TRBV6-1|NA|NA|TRBJ2-7
TGTGCCAGCATCCCCAGAGGTACCTACGAGCAGTACTTC
CASIPRGTYEQYF
>TRBV7-3|TRBD1|few|TRBJ1-2
TGTGCCAGCAGCTCCAGGGGGTTCTATGGCTACACCTTC
CASSSRGFYGYTF
>TRBV7-3|NA|NA|TRBJ2-2
TGTGCCAGCAGCTCCCGATTCAGGGAGAACACCGGGGAGCTGTTTTTT
CASSSRFRENTGELFF
>TRBV5-4|TRBD1|NA|TRBJ1-2
TGTGCCAGCAGCGGACAGGGGGGAGCAGGCTACACCTTC
CASSGQGGAGYTF
>TRBV7-2|NA|NA|TRBJ2-3
TGTGCCAGCAGCTTGTTCGGGGGTAGGATAGATACGCAGTATTTT
CASSLFGGRIDTQYF
>TRBV19|NA|NA|TRBJ1-3
TGTGCCAGTAGTACCGTCCTGGGGACAACCTATGGAAACACCATATATTTT
CASSTVLGTTYGNTIYF
>TRBV5-1|TRBD1|few|TRBJ1-5
TGCGCCAGCAGCTCGGGCTTCGGGACAGGAGGGAATCAGCCCCAGCATTTT
CASSSGFGTGGNQPQHF
>TRBV9|NA|few|TRBJ2-1
TGTGCCAGCAGCGTAGACCAGGGGTTCTACAATGAGCAGTTCTTC
CASSVDQGFYNEQFF
>TRBV27|TRBD2|NA|TRBJ2-7
TGTGCCAGCAGCCGACAGATCGGGACTAGCGCAGGCGAGCAGTACTTC
CASSRQIGTSAGEQYF
>TRBV5-1|NA|once|TRBJ1-1
TGCGCCAGCAGCTTGTTTACCCCGGCGAACACTGAAGCTTTCTTT
CASSLFTPANTEAFF
>TRBV6-5|TRBD2|NA|TRBJ2-3
TGTGCCGCCGCTAGCGGGGGGCGGGCAGATACGCAGTATTTT
CAAASGGRADTQYF
>TRBV5-4|NA|few|TRBJ2-1
TGTGCCAGCAGCTTTAGACAGTGGATCTACAATGAGCAGTTCTTC
CASSFRQWIYNEQFF
>TRBV6-5|NA|NA|TRBJ1-2
TGTGCCAGCAGTGAAACTCGGGGCCTCGGCTACACCTTC
CASSETRGLGYTF
>TRBV5-5|NA|NA|TRBJ2-5
TGTGCCAGCAGCTCCGGGATCCTCCGCGAGACCCAGTACTTC
CASSSGILRETQYF
>TRBV11-2|NA|NA|TRBJ2-7
TGTGCCAGCAGCCAGTTGGGGAAAACTTACGAGCAGTACTTC
CASSQLGKTYEQYF
>TRBV6-6|NA|NA|TRBJ1-2
TGTGCCAGCTTAAACAGGCTTGGCTACACCTTC
CASLNRLGYTF
>TRBV15|NA|NA|TRBJ1-4
TGTGCCACCACGAGACAGAGTAATGAAAAACTGTTTTTT
CATTRQSNEKLFF
>TRBV18|NA|NA|TRBJ1-2
TGTGCCAGCTCACCCAGCTCGTACTATGGCTACACCTTC
CASSPSSYYGYTF
>TRBV19|TRBD1|few|TRBJ2-7
TGTGCCAGCTCGGACAGGGCGGTCAGCTCCTACGAGCAGTACTTC
CASSDRAVSSYEQYF
>TRBV19|TRBD1|NA|TRBJ2-3
TGTGCCAGTAGTATGGATCGAGGGGGCCGCACAGATACGCAGTATTTT
CASSMDRGGRTDTQYF
>TRBV30|TRBD2|NA|TRBJ2-1
TGTGCCTGGAGTCGACTAGCGGGTTCCTACAATGAGCAGTTCTTC
CAWSRLAGSYNEQFF
>TRBV4-1|TRBD2|NA|TRBJ2-1
TGCGCCAGCAGCCGCCAGCGGGGGGACAATGAGCAGTTCTTC
CASSRQRGDNEQFF
>TRBV5-1|NA|NA|TRBJ1-3
TGCGCCAGCAGCTTGGGAACAACTGGAAACACCATATATTTT
CASSLGTTGNTIYF
>TRBV7-9|NA|NA|TRBJ1-1
TGTGCCAGCACCACCGTTCAGGGTTGGACTGAAGCTTTCTTT
CASTTVQGWTEAFF
>TRBV5-1|NA|once|TRBJ2-7
TGCGCCAGCAGCTCCGGGGGCGGGAGCTCCTACGAGCAGTACTTC
CASSSGGGSSYEQYF
>TRBV27|NA|NA|TRBJ1-4
TGTGCCAGCAGGGAACCGGGGAGAGGTGAAAAACTGTTTTTT
CASREPGRGEKLFF
>TRBV5-6|NA|few|TRBJ2-6
TGTGCCAGCAGCTTTCACCTACCTGGGGCCAACGTCCTGACTTTC
CASSFHLPGANVLTF
>TRBV5-8|NA|NA|TRBJ2-1
TGTGCCAGCAGCTTAAGCTCCTACAATGAGCAGTTCTTC
CASSLSSYNEQFF
>TRBV2|NA|NA|TRBJ1-2
TGTGCCAGCAGTCCGGACCTCTATGGCTACACCTTC
CASSPDLYGYTF
>TRBV6-6|NA|NA|TRBJ2-1
TGTGCCAGCAGCCCCGACTTTGCCGTCGAGCAGTTCTTC
CASSPDFAVEQFF
>TRBV9|TRBD1|NA|TRBJ2-7
TGTGCCAGCAGCGTAGATCAAACAGGGGACCGCTACGAGCAGTACTTC
CASSVDQTGDRYEQYF
>TRBV11-2|NA|NA|TRBJ1-2
TGTGCCAGCAGCTTAGTACCGGGAATGAGGGGCTACACCTTC
CASSLVPGMRGYTF
>TRBV27|NA|few|TRBJ1-4
TGTGCCAGCAGTGCCACAGGGACCTACGGAGAAAAACTGTTTTTT
CASSATGTYGEKLFF
>TRBV6-6|NA|NA|TRBJ2-2
TGTGCCAGCACCCAGGGGTCTAACACCGGGGAGCTGTTTTTT
CASTQGSNTGELFF
>TRBV25-1|NA|few|TRBJ2-7
TGTGCCAGCAGTGAATTATCCCCCTACGAGCAGTACTTC
CASSELSPYEQYF
>TRBV27|NA|many|TRBJ1-1
TGTGCCAGCAGTGGGGGGGAGTTAAACACTGAAGCTTTCTTT
CASSGGELNTEAFF
>TRBV5-6|TRBD1|once|TRBJ1-1
TGTGCCAGCAGAAGGGACAGGGGGACTGAAGCTTTCTTT
CASRRDRGTEAFF
>TRBV4-3|NA|NA|TRBJ2-5
TGCGCCAGCAGCCAAGCCCTAGCCGGCCTAGAGACCCAGTACTTC
CASSQALAGLETQYF
>TRBV29-1|TRBD1|once|TRBJ2-7
TGCAGCGTGGGGGCCGGGACAGTCTATAACGAGCAGTACTTC
CSVGAGTVYNEQYF
>TRBV5-1|NA|NA|TRBJ2-3
TGCGCCAGCAGCTTGGAGGTCTCGTCTGATACGCAGTATTTT
CASSLEVSSDTQYF
>TRBV6-5|NA|NA|TRBJ1-5
TGTGCCACCAGACAACAGTCCTCGAGCAATCAGCCCCAGCATTTT
CATRQQSSSNQPQHF
>TRBV9|TRBD1|NA|TRBJ2-5
TGTGCCAGCAGCGGGCAGGGGGCCGACCAAGAGACCCAGTACTTC
CASSGQGADQETQYF
>TRBV5-5|TRBD2|few|TRBJ2-3
TGTGCCAGCCTTCTCCTACCGGGACTAGCTTACGGTACGCAGTATTTT
CASLLLPGLAYGTQYF
>TRBV7-9|TRBD1|NA|TRBJ1-6
TGTGCCAGCAGGTGGGGACAGGGCGAATCACCCCTCCACTTT
CASRWGQGESPLHF
>TRBV5-8|TRBD2|few|TRBJ2-1
TGTGCCAGCAGCCTGATGGGGACTAGCGGGAGGGCCGTTCCCAATGAGCAGTTCTTC
CASSLMGTSGRAVPNEQFF
>TRBV7-2|NA|few|TRBJ1-1
TGTGCCAGCAGCCCGTCCGCGACAGGGAACACTGAAGCTTTCTTT
CASSPSATGNTEAFF